This T cell receptor beta chain appears in the sequencing data of a study of vaccination effects on CD4 cells after COVID-19. Across the whole study: Sequencing followed a ViraFEST assay step that expanded antigen-specific CD4+ T cells with viral peptide pools. Culturing of around 2 million PBMC per well took place with around 9.6 IU/ml IL-2 and around 10 ug/ml peptides. Samples that were drawn after vaccination came a median of 72 days after the second dose.

Generated by immunoSEQ multiplex PCR, the TCRdb table keeps only in-frame clones and is missing some. The sample contains tens of thousands of clones, under 85% of which appear only once. The V end lost 4 bases, the J end lost 9 bases, and 13 bases lay between the germline ends. The germline V gene encodes CDR1 SGHAT and CDR2 FQDESV (reference sequence). The CDR3 extends over 14 amino acids. When around nine days of culture had elapsed, CD4+ T cells were isolated. The infection with SARS-CoV-2 (confirmed by PCR) occurred in this person between March and December 2020. The cohort was immunized with two doses of either the BNT162b2 or mRNA-1273 vaccine. Study findings and constraints: Convalescent patients' post-vaccine spike repertoire was mostly distinct vaccine-induced clones.

A word on this clone: Its specificity is unknown.

The V and J genes are TRBV11-1 and TRBJ1-6; D perhaps matches TRBD1 (6 bases). The sample in question was CD4+ T cells from PBMCs cultured without peptide, obtained after COVID-19 vaccination. This receptor was obtained from a human donor who had a prior SARS-CoV-2 infection. The CDR3 region has the DNA TGTGCCAGCAGCTCCAGACAGGCCTTTTCACCCCTCCACTTT. As protein: CASSSRQAFSPLHF.